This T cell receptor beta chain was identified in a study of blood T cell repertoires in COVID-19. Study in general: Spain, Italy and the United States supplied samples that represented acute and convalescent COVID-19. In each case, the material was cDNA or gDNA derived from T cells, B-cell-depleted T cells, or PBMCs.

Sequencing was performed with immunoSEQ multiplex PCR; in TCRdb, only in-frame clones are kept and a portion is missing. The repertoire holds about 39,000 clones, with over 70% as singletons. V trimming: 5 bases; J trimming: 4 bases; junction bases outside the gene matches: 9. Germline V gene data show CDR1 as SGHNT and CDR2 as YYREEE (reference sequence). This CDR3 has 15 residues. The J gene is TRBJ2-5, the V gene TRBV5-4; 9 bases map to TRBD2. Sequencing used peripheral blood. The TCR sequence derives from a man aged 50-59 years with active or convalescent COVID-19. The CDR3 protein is CASSGLAQGRETQYF. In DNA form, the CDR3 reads TGTGCCAGCAGTGGACTAGCGCAGGGGCGAGAGACCCAGTACTTC. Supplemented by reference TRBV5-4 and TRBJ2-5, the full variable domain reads ETGVTQSPTHLIKTRGQQVTLRCSSQSGHNTVSWYQQALGQGPQFIFQYYREEENGRGNFPPRFSGLQFPNYSSELNVNALELDDSALYLCASSGLAQGRETQYFGPGTRLLVL.